Shown below are 8 T cell receptor beta chains from a single sample sequenced in a study of neurological immune-mediated disorders. TCRdb analysed the 5' RACE reads with MiXCR anew, one entry per CDR3 protein. The data contain 20,000 to 30,000 distinct CDR3 sequences, roughly 12% of them singletons. The sample consisted of PBMCs. These TCRs come from a woman in her forties with HTLV-1-associated myelopathy (HAM/TSP).

J is TRBJ1-5 and V is TRBV5-8, with 8 nucleotides matching TRBD1. The germline V gene has CDR1 SGHTS and CDR2 YDEGEE. The CDR3 is made up of 14 amino acids. Trimming at V came to 4 bases and at J to 12 bases, leaving 12 bases not matched to a gene. CDR3: CASSMTQGAHHQHF. The CDR3 DNA reads TGTGCCAGCAGCATGACGCAGGGGGCTCATCACCAGCATTTT.

This clonotype was found many times. The rearrangement joins TRBV12-3 or TRBV12-4 to TRBJ2-2; D possibly uses TRBD1 or TRBD2 (5 bases each). This CDR3 is 16 amino acids long. Trimming left V 6 bases short and J 3 bases short, with 17 bases between. CDR3 bases: TGTGCCAGCAGGGGAAGAGCCGGGGCGGACACCGGGGAGCTGTTTTTT. Translated: CASRGRAGADTGELFF.

This clonotype was counted ten times or more. The chain combines TRBV20-1 with TRBJ2-7; a weak D match, TRBD2 (6 bases). This CDR3 has 13 amino acids. Germline V gene data show CDR1 as DFQATT and CDR2 as SNEGSKA (reference sequence). Trimming took 5 bases from V and 7 from J, leaving 18 bases between them. The CDR3 nucleotides read TGCAGTGCTCGCCGGGACTCCTCGGAAGAGCAGTACTTC. This translates into CSARRDSSEEQYF.

This clonotype was detected ten times or more. The CDR3 DNA follows: TGTGCCAGCAGCTTACACTTCAATCAGCCCCAGCATTTT. It specifies CASSLHFNQPQHF. The chain has TRBV7-2 and TRBJ1-5; no definite D call. Per germline, CDR1 SGHTA and CDR2 FQGNSA. This CDR3 spans 13 amino acids. Trimming took off 2 bases at V and 3 bases at J, with 5 bases between the two ends.

This clonotype was detected many times. This rearrangement joins TRBV12-3 or TRBV12-4 to TRBJ1-1, with D tentatively TRBD1 (5 bases). V lost 3 bases to trimming and J lost 11 bases, with 13 bases between them. The CDR3 covers 12 residues. The chain's CDR3 is CASSFSGGAAFF. CDR3 DNA: TGTGCCAGCAGTTTCTCCGGAGGGGCGGCTTTCTTT.

J is TRBJ2-5 and V is TRBV15; 10 nucleotides align to TRBD1. The germline V gene encodes CDR1 LNHNV and CDR2 YYDKDF (reference sequence). The CDR3 consists of 15 residues. V gave up 4 bases and J gave up 5 bases; unmatched junction bases: 7. CDR3: CATSTGTGVVETQYF. CDR3 nucleotide sequence: TGTGCCACCAGCACCGGGACAGGGGTCGTGGAGACCCAGTACTTC.

At least ten counts were recorded for this clonotype. The chain uses TRBV7-6 and TRBJ2-3, with TRBD2 as a possible D gene (5 bases). This CDR3 contains 14 residues. V lost 5 bases to trimming and J lost 2 bases, with 11 bases between them. Germline CDR1 reads SGHVS; CDR2 reads FNYEAQ. The CDR3 nucleotides read TGTGCCAGCAGCGCCCGGGGAACCACAGATACGCAGTATTTT. This translates into CASSARGTTDTQYF.

This clonotype was counted at least ten times. The chain joins TRBV5-1 to TRBJ1-1; D possibly corresponds to TRBD1 (6 bases). Germline V gene lookup returns CDR1 SGHRS and CDR2 YFSETQ. Trimming pared 1 base from V and 4 bases from J, leaving 11 bases between. The CDR3 is made up of 14 amino acids. The chain's CDR3 is CASSLTGSSTEAFF. DNA for the CDR3: TGCGCCAGCAGCTTGACAGGGTCCTCCACTGAAGCTTTCTTT.